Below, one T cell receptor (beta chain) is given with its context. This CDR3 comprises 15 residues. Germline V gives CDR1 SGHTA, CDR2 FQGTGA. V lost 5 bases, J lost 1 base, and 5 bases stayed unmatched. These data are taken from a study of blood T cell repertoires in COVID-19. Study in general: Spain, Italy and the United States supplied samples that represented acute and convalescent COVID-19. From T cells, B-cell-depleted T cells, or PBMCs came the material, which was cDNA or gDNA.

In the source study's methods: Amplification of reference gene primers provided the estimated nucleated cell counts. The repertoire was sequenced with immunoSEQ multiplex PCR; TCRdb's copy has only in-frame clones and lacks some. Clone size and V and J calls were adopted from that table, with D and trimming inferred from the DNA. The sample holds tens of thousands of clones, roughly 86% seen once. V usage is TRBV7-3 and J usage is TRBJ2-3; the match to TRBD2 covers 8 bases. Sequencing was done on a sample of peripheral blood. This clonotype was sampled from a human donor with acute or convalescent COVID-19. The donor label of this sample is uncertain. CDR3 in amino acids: CASSHGGAGTDTQYF. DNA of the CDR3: TGTGCCAGCAGCCACGGGGGGGCTGGCACAGATACGCAGTATTTT. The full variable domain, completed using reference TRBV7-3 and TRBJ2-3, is GAGVSQTPSNKVTEKGKYVELRCDPISGHTALYWYRQSLGQGPEFLIYFQGTGAADDSGLPNDRFFAVRPEGSVSTLKIQRTERGDSAVYLCASSHGGAGTDTQYFGPGTRLTVL.